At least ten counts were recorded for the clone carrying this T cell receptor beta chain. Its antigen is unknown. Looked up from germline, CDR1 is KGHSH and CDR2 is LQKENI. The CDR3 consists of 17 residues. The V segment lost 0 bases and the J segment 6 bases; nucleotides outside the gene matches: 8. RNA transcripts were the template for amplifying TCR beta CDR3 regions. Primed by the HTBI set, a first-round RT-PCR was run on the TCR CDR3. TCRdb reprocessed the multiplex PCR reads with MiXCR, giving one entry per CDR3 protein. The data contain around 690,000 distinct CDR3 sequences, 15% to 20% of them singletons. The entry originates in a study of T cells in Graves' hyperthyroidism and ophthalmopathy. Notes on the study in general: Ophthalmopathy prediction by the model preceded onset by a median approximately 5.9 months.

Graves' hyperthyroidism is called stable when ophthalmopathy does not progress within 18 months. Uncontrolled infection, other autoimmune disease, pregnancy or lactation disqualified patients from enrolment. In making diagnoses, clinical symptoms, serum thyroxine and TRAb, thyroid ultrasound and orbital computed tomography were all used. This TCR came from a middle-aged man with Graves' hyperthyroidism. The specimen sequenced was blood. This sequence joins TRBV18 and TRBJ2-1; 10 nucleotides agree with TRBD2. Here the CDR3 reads CASSPPLRLAGANEQFF. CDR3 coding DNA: TGTGCCAGCTCACCACCGTTACGCCTAGCGGGAGCCAATGAGCAGTTCTTC.